This T cell receptor (beta chain) was profiled in a study of response to subunit inactivated influenza vaccine. TCRdb ran MiXCR on the RT-PCR reads and lists one entry per CDR3 protein. The sample carries roughly 710,000 distinct CDR3 sequences, 14% recorded once. Comment on this clonotype: The antigen is not known.

Study observations and caveats: Each seasonal influenza vaccination, the authors suggested, recruits few new T cells.

V was clipped by 4 bases and J by 9 bases, with 12 bases between them. The germline CDR1 and CDR2 sequences are KGHSH and LQKENI. The CDR3 has 13 amino acids. Sequencing used PBMCs from blood, obtained approximately 15 days before vaccination. This chain links TRBV18 with TRBJ1-4; D is uncertain. This receptor was taken from a man aged 45-60 years who received an inactivated influenza vaccine. The CDR3 bases are TGTGCCAGCTCACTGGACCAAAATAAAAAACTGTTTTTT. Translated: CASSLDQNKKLFF.